This T cell receptor (beta chain) was sequenced in a study of beta chain features in type 1 diabetes. In the study overall: Analysis included 107,917,701 sorted cells drawn from all samples. Study outcomes and limitations: Patients' naive, central memory and regulatory TCRB repertoires appeared more alike than those of healthy donors. Fewer insertions but more deletions were seen at VDJ junctions in type 1 diabetes patients.

About this clone: Antigen unknown.

Per germline, CDR1 SEHNR and CDR2 FQNEAQ (reference sequence). CDR3 length: 15 residues. The V and J ends lost 5 bases and 1 base, in that order; junction bases with no gene match: 8. The isolated RNA, all of it, was reverse transcribed, so expressed TCRB transcripts were what got sequenced. Produced via immunoSEQ multiplex PCR; TCRdb's table is partial and in-frame only. The sample records 860,000 or so clones, around a sixth being singletons. The sequence came from a woman between 18 and 30 years old in good health. The J gene is TRBJ2-7, the V gene TRBV7-9, with 7 nucleotides matching TRBD2. The sequenced sample consisted of naive CD4+ T cells from blood. The CDR3 DNA sequence: TGTGCCAGCAGCCAAGGACTAGTTGGGTCCTACGAGCAGTACTTC. Its protein is CASSQGLVGSYEQYF.